The 22 T cell receptor beta chains below were found in one sample sequenced in a study of Graves' ophthalmopathy and Graves' hyperthyroidism. Amplified material comprised TCR beta CDR3 regions derived from RNA transcripts. The first-round RT-PCR employed HTBI primers together with the Qiagen OneStep RT-PCR kit. A multiplex PCR was then performed as the second round. TCRdb re-derived calls from the multiplex PCR reads in MiXCR, one entry per CDR3 protein. The sample has more than 300,000 distinct CDR3 sequences; about 16% are singletons. The material sequenced was peripheral blood. The source is a young woman with stable Graves' hyperthyroidism.

The V gene is TRBV5-1, the J gene TRBJ2-2, with a tentative D call TRBD2 (6 bases). The V end lost 4 bases, the J end lost 7 bases, and 11 bases lay between the germline ends. The CDR3 spans 13 residues. Germline values: CDR1 SGHRS, CDR2 YFSETQ. The CDR3, as DNA: TGCGCCAGCAGCCCCAACGGGGGCGGGGAGCTGTTTTTT. It is translated as CASSPNGGGELFF.

This clonotype was seen at least ten times. The chain carries TRBV20-1 and TRBJ1-2, with 7 bases lining up with TRBD1. V gave up 3 bases and J gave up 4 bases; unmatched junction bases: 5. The CDR3 consists of 13 residues. Germline CDR1 and CDR2: DFQATT and SNEGSKA (reference sequence). The CDR3 is CSASGQGGYGYTF. For the CDR3, the DNA is TGCAGTGCTAGCGGTCAGGGGGGCTATGGCTACACCTTC.

This clonotype was counted many times. V usage is TRBV10-3 and J usage is TRBJ2-7; TRBD1 is a possible D gene (6 bases). The CDR3 covers 15 residues. Deletions cut 6 bases from V and 0 bases from J, with 15 bases between. Germline V gene lookup returns CDR1 ENHRY and CDR2 SYGVKD. The CDR3 spells CAISQPRDNSYEQYF. CDR3 in DNA: TGTGCCATCAGCCAACCCCGGGACAACTCCTACGAGCAGTACTTC.

This chain links TRBV15 with TRBJ1-1; 8 bases match TRBD1. This CDR3 region has 15 residues. The germline CDR1 and CDR2 sequences are LNHNV and YYDKDF (reference sequence). Trimming at V came to 0 bases and at J to 5 bases, leaving 5 bases not matched to a gene. CDR3 sequence (DNA): TGTGCCACCAGCAGAGATACAGGGGGAGGTACTGAAGCTTTCTTT. Protein product: CATSRDTGGGTEAFF.

This clonotype has at least ten counts. The J gene is TRBJ2-2, the V gene TRBV12-3 or TRBV12-4; TRBD1 or TRBD2 may be the D gene (5 bases each). CDR3 length: 18 amino acids. V was shortened by 6 bases and J by 1 base, with 21 bases between the two germline ends. CDR3 loop: CASRDNHRDPRNTGELFF. As DNA, the CDR3 is TGTGCCAGCAGAGACAATCACCGGGACCCTCGGAACACCGGGGAGCTGTTTTTT.

There are many counts of this clonotype. This chain uses TRBV9 with TRBJ1-5; D is unclear. This CDR3 has 13 residues. Trimming took 3 bases from V and 7 from J, leaving 11 bases between them. Germline values: CDR1 SGDLS, CDR2 YYNGEE. DNA for the CDR3: TGTGCCAGCAGCGAGTCGTTAGGGCAGCCCCAGCATTTT. Translation gives CASSESLGQPQHF.

This clonotype was detected ten times or more. The CDR3 nucleotides read TGTGCCAGCAGCTTCCCAAGGGCGCGGGGGGTCAGAGAGACCCAGTACTTC. It specifies CASSFPRARGVRETQYF. The chain has TRBV7-8 and TRBJ2-5; 8 bases map to TRBD2. The CDR3 contains 17 residues. Germline V lookup: CDR1 SGHVS, CDR2 FQNEAQ. V gave up 3 bases and J gave up 4 bases; unmatched junction bases: 13.

This clonotype came up many times. This chain joins TRBV11-2 and TRBJ2-7; 7 bases agree with TRBD2. Per the germline V gene, CDR1 is SGHAT and CDR2 is FQNNGV. The V and J ends lost 0 bases and 1 base, in that order; junction bases with no gene match: 9. The CDR3 is 17 amino acids. The CDR3 is CASSLESASGISYEQYF. In nucleotides, the CDR3 is TGTGCCAGCAGCTTAGAGTCTGCTAGCGGTATATCCTACGAGCAGTACTTC.

This clonotype was counted only a few times. The V call is TRBV20-1, the J call TRBJ1-2, with D possibly TRBD1 on 6 matching bases. The V end lost 0 bases, the J end lost 4 bases, and 18 bases lay between the germline ends. Looked up from germline, CDR1 is DFQATT and CDR2 is SNEGSKA (reference sequence). The length of the CDR3 is 16 residues. DNA for the CDR3: TGCAGTGCTAGAGACCCCTCGGGGGCAAGAAGCTATGGCTACACCTTC. It yields the protein CSARDPSGARSYGYTF.

This clonotype was counted a few times. This chain links TRBV20-1 with TRBJ2-7, with D perhaps assigned TRBD1 or TRBD2 (5 bases each). Germline values: CDR1 DFQATT, CDR2 SNEGSKA (reference sequence). The V and J ends lost 6 bases and 1 base respectively, with 13 bases between them. The CDR3 is 13 amino acids. CDR3 sequence reads: CSARDAWSYEQYF. For the CDR3, the DNA is TGCAGTGCCAGGGACGCGTGGTCCTACGAGCAGTACTTC.

This clonotype was seen a handful of times. A single base separates this from a much larger clone, so it may be a read error. The V call is TRBV27, the J call TRBJ1-1; weak D call: TRBD1 (5 bases). The CDR3 totals 13 residues. Germline loops: CDR1 MNHEY, CDR2 SMNVEV (reference sequence). The V gene lost 4 bases and the J gene lost 4 bases, with 10 bases spanning the gap. CDR3 region: CASSSNGGTEAFF. The CDR3 region has the DNA TGTGCCAGCAGTTCAAATGGGGGCACTGAAGCTTTCTTT.

This clonotype showed up many times. The chain couples TRBV12-3 or TRBV12-4 to TRBJ2-1, with 7 bases matching TRBD1. This CDR3 contains 16 residues. With 5 bases clipped from V and 2 bases from J, the junction kept 9 bases outside the gene matches. CDR3 residues: CASSKPGGRTYNEQFF. The CDR3 DNA reads as TGTGCCAGCAGTAAACCAGGGGGTCGAACCTACAATGAGCAGTTCTTC.

This clonotype was seen just once. The chain is built from TRBV20-1 and TRBJ2-7; D ambiguous. With 7 bases removed from V and 7 bases from J, the gap between germline ends came to 11 bases. Germline loops: CDR1 DFQATT, CDR2 SNEGSKA (reference sequence). The CDR3 is made up of 10 amino acids. The chain's CDR3 is CSGWAGEQYF. Here the CDR3 DNA reads TGCAGTGGGTGGGCAGGAGAGCAGTACTTC.

This clonotype has only a few counts. V and J are TRBV5-5 and TRBJ1-5, with D unclear. V shed 4 bases and J shed 4 bases, with 15 bases lying between them. Germline assignment: CDR1 SGHKS and CDR2 YYEKEE (reference sequence). CDR3 length: 15 residues. As DNA, the CDR3 is TGTGCCAGCAGCCCGGTAGGGTTTTCTAATCAGCCCCAGCATTTT. The encoded protein is CASSPVGFSNQPQHF.

The V and J genes are TRBV11-2 and TRBJ1-2; D is perhaps TRBD1 (6 bases). Germline V lookup: CDR1 SGHAT, CDR2 FQNNGV. This CDR3 has 13 residues. Trimming took off 5 bases at V and 6 bases at J, with 13 bases between the two ends. In DNA form, the CDR3 reads TGTGCCAGCAGCGTTACAGGGAAGAATGGCTACACCTTC. This gives the protein CASSVTGKNGYTF.

This clonotype was recorded many times. The rearrangement uses TRBV12-3 or TRBV12-4 and TRBJ2-5, with a weak D call TRBD1 (5 bases). The CDR3 has 14 residues. Trimming left V 5 bases short and J 1 base short, with 11 bases between. CDR3 nucleotides: TGTGCCAGCAGTATCCCGGACACCCAAGAGACCCAGTACTTC. Translated, it gives CASSIPDTQETQYF.

CDR3 sequence: CASSLIDRSYEQYF. CDR3 in DNA: TGTGCCAGCAGTTTAATCGACCGTTCCTACGAGCAGTACTTC. The genes are TRBV28 and TRBJ2-7; D is uncertain. There are 14 residues in the CDR3. Germline V gene data show CDR1 as MDHEN and CDR2 as SYDVKM. Trimming stripped 2 bases from V and 1 base from J, with 9 bases between.

This clonotype was counted at least ten times. This chain links TRBV2 with TRBJ2-6; no clear D. Germline CDR1 is SNHLY and CDR2 is FYNNEI. Trimming removed 7 bases at V and 1 base at J, with 8 bases between. The CDR3 is 14 amino acids. For the CDR3, the DNA is TGTGCCAGCACCTCATCATCTGGGGCCAACGTCCTGACTTTC. Translating gives CASTSSSGANVLTF.

The sample holds a few counts of this clonotype. In DNA, the CDR3 is TGTGCCAGCAGGGGGCCCCGAGGGGCTTTCTTT. Amino acids: CASRGPRGAFF. This chain joins TRBV2 and TRBJ1-1; maybe TRBD1 (5 bases). Deletions cut 6 bases from V and 11 bases from J, with 13 bases between. The germline V gene has CDR1 SNHLY and CDR2 FYNNEI. The CDR3 spans 11 residues.

This clonotype was observed many times. This chain connects TRBV9 to TRBJ1-1, with 10 bases identical to TRBD1. V shed 0 bases, J shed 4 bases, and the junction held 9 bases outside the gene matches. Germline values: CDR1 SGDLS, CDR2 YYNGEE. This CDR3 contains 17 residues. The CDR3 region has the DNA TGTGCCAGCAGCGTAGGTGACAGGGGGCTCGTTGGCACTGAAGCTTTCTTT. This codes for CASSVGDRGLVGTEAFF.

This clonotype was counted many times. The rearrangement links TRBV27 to TRBJ1-5; 7 bases match TRBD1. Trimming took 5 bases from V and 5 from J; bases not matched to a gene: 6. The CDR3 length is 14 residues. Germline CDR1 reads MNHEY; CDR2 reads SMNVEV (reference sequence). This CDR3 is CASSQRRGDQPQHF. CDR3 bases: TGTGCCAGCAGTCAGCGCAGGGGGGATCAGCCCCAGCATTTT.

This clonotype was counted ten times or more. V usage is TRBV5-1 and J usage is TRBJ2-7; D is uncertain. V lost 4 bases, J lost 5 bases, and 16 bases lay in between. Germline V gives CDR1 SGHRS, CDR2 YFSETQ. The CDR3 consists of 14 residues. CDR3 bases: TGCGCCAGCAGCGCGGACGGTGTTCGTGACGAGCAGTACTTC. Protein sequence: CASSADGVRDEQYF.